This T cell receptor (beta chain) was identified in a study of cytomegalovirus exposure and HLA in healthy donors. General observations from the study: The study flagged around 150 TCR beta chains as cytomegalovirus-associated.

Looked up from germline, CDR1 is SGHTA and CDR2 is FQGNSA. The CDR3 has 14 amino acids. This clone showed up just a few times. The antigen is unknown. Both 60 Vbeta primers and 13 Jbeta primers went into the PCR. The table came from immunoSEQ multiplex PCR; TCRdb's copy has only in-frame clones and leaves some out. The sample lists roughly 120,000 clones, 65% to 75% occurring once. This chain uses TRBV7-2 with TRBJ2-2, with D possibly matching TRBD1 (7 bases). This TCR derives from a woman aged 40 to 50 in good health and CMV-seropositive. The sample was PBMCs. The CDR3 nucleotides read TGTGCTAAGGGCGGGACAGCGAACACCGGGGAGCTGTTTTTT. This sequence encodes CAKGGTANTGELFF.